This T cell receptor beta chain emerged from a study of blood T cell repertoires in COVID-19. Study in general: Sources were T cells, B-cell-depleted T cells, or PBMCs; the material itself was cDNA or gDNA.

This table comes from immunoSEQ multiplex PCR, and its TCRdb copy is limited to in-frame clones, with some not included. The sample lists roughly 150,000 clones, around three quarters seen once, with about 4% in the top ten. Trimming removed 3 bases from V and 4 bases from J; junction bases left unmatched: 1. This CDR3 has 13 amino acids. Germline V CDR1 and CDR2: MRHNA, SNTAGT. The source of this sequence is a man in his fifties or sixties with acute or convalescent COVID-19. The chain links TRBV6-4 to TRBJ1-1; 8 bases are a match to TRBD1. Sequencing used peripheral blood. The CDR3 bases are TGTGCCAGCAGTGAACAGGGGGGCACTGAAGCTTTCTTT. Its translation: CASSEQGGTEAFF.